This T cell receptor beta chain was captured in a study of T cell repertoires in cytomegalovirus infection. This clonotype was picked up a small number of times. TCRdb independently ran MiXCR on the reads; one entry per CDR3 protein. The data show nearly 650,000 distinct CDR3 sequences, roughly 24% seen once. The germline V gene has CDR1 SGHTA and CDR2 FQGNSA. The CDR3 has 14 residues. The V end was cut by 3 bases, the J end by 0 bases, with 6 bases between. The specimen sequenced was CD8+ T cells from PBMCs. This sequence originates from a human donor in good health (CMV status not recorded). Some clones in this sample may be carry-over from other donors' samples. The genes are TRBV7-2 and TRBJ2-4; weak D call: TRBD2 (5 bases). CDR3 loop: CASSLTIAKNIQYF. For the CDR3, the DNA is TGTGCCAGCAGCTTGACTATAGCCAAAAACATTCAGTACTTC.